This T cell receptor beta chain originates from a study of blood T cell repertoires in COVID-19. Study information: Sites in the United States, Italy and Spain provided acute and convalescent COVID-19 samples.

Some clones are missing from TCRdb's copy, which holds only in-frame ones; the method was immunoSEQ multiplex PCR. Of some 120,000 clones listed, approximately 90% are singletons. The CDR3 consists of 14 residues. V was pared by 7 bases and J by 5 bases, with 6 bases of the junction left unmatched. Germline loops: CDR1 MDHEN, CDR2 SYDVKM. Input material: peripheral blood. The TCR was taken from a human donor with acute or convalescent COVID-19. The donor label of this sample is uncertain. V usage is TRBV28 and J usage is TRBJ1-5; 9 bases fit TRBD1. CDR3 in amino acids: CASNLQGADQPQHF. The CDR3 DNA reads as TGTGCCAGCAACCTACAGGGGGCTGATCAGCCCCAGCATTTT.